The rows below give T cell receptor beta chains drawn from one sample of a study of cytomegalovirus exposure and HLA in healthy donors. Method: immunoSEQ multiplex PCR; TCRdb's copy keeps in-frame clones and lacks some. This table holds 150,000 to 200,000 clones, 70% found once. Sequencing was performed on PBMCs. All receptors derive from a man aged 18 to 35 in good health and CMV-seropositive. Both conserved end residues are part of each CDR3. The D gene is left open where the match is weak. Clone size, where shown, is once, few, many, or a class for clones that have expanded.

clone_size	cdr3_length	v_call	j_call	d_call	cdr3_nt	cdr3_aa
-	15	TRBV7-2	TRBJ2-3	TRBD2	TGTGCCAGCAGCTTTAGCGGGGGGAGGACAGATACGCAGTATTTT	CASSFSGGRTDTQYF
-	15	TRBV6-4	TRBJ2-2	TRBD1	TGTGCCAGCAGAGAGGACAGGGGGAACACCGGGGAGCTGTTTTTT	CASREDRGNTGELFF
-	18	TRBV5-6	TRBJ2-3	TRBD1	TGTGCCAGCAGCTTGTGGGGTAGACAGGGCCGAGTCACAGATACGCAGTATTTT	CASSLWGRQGRVTDTQYF
-	15	TRBV10-3	TRBJ2-5	-	TGTGCCATCAGTGAGTCCGCGGGCCTAAAAGAGACCCAGTACTTC	CAISESAGLKETQYF
-	15	TRBV4-2	TRBJ1-5	TRBD1	TGTGCCACCTCGAAGGACAGGGGCGGCAATCAGCCCCAGCATTTT	CATSKDRGGNQPQHF
-	13	TRBV5-6	TRBJ1-1	-	TGTGCCAGCAGCCGCGCGATGAACACTGAAGCTTTCTTT	CASSRAMNTEAFF
-	16	TRBV18	TRBJ1-3	TRBD1	TGTGCCAGCTCACCAATGGGGACAGACTCTGGAAACACCATATATTTT	CASSPMGTDSGNTIYF
-	15	TRBV10-3	TRBJ1-5	-	TGTGCCATCAGTTCAGGGTGGGGAAGCAATCAGCCCCAGCATTTT	CAISSGWGSNQPQHF
-	17	TRBV5-1	TRBJ2-1	TRBD1	TGCGCCAGCAGCTTAACAGGGGACCCCAGCTCCTACAATGAGCAGTTCTTC	CASSLTGDPSSYNEQFF
once	16	TRBV7-9	TRBJ2-6	-	TGTGCCAGCAGCTCCCCCACAGGATCTGGGGCCAACGTCCTGACTTTC	CASSSPTGSGANVLTF
-	12	TRBV6-6	TRBJ2-3	-	TGTGCCAGCAGTTACCCCCTGGATACGCAGTATTTT	CASSYPLDTQYF
-	11	TRBV20-1	TRBJ2-3	-	TGCAGTGCAACCTCCGGGGATACGCAGTATTTT	CSATSGDTQYF
once	15	TRBV19	TRBJ2-1	TRBD2	TGTGCCAGTACCCCGACGACTAGCGGGTACAATGAGCAGTTCTTC	CASTPTTSGYNEQFF
few	13	TRBV19	TRBJ2-3	TRBD2	TGTGCCAGTAGTAGACGGGAGGGGGATACGCAGTATTTT	CASSRREGDTQYF
-	15	TRBV4-1	TRBJ2-1	-	TGCGCCAGCAGCCAACCAACTGGACTCGGCAATGAGCAGTTCTTC	CASSQPTGLGNEQFF
few	13	TRBV30	TRBJ2-1	-	TGTGCCTGGAGTGTACAGTCGTCGGCCGAGCAGTTCTTC	CAWSVQSSAEQFF
-	16	TRBV5-8	TRBJ1-4	-	TGTGCCAGCAGCTTGACCTACAGCTCAACTAATGAAAAACTGTTTTTT	CASSLTYSSTNEKLFF
-	13	TRBV7-2	TRBJ2-5	-	TGTGCCAGCAGCCATGGTAGTCAAGAGACCCAGTACTTC	CASSHGSQETQYF
-	13	TRBV27	TRBJ1-1	-	TGTGCCAGCAGTCCACCAGGGAAAGGTGAAGCTTTCTTT	CASSPPGKGEAFF
-	17	TRBV6-1	TRBJ2-6	TRBD1	TGTGCCAGCAGTGGGCAGGGGGCCGGTGGTGGGGCCAACGTCCTGACTTTC	CASSGQGAGGGANVLTF
-	14	TRBV5-1	TRBJ1-1	-	TGCGCCAGTACAACAGGGTTGTCGGACACTGAAGCTTTCTTT	CASTTGLSDTEAFF
few	16	TRBV27	TRBJ1-5	-	TGTGCCAGCAGTCCCTGGGGAGGGGATGGGAATCAGCCCCAGCATTTT	CASSPWGGDGNQPQHF
-	17	TRBV5-4	TRBJ2-5	-	TGTGCCAGCAGCTCGGAGGGGCGGGCAGGGGGAGGAGAGACCCAGTACTTC	CASSSEGRAGGGETQYF
-	13	TRBV4-1	TRBJ1-2	-	TGCGCCAGCAGCCAACAGGATAACTATGGCTACACCTTC	CASSQQDNYGYTF
few	16	TRBV6-5	TRBJ1-5	-	TGTGCCAGCAGTTACTCTGGTGGGCAGCTCAATCAGCCCCAGCATTTT	CASSYSGGQLNQPQHF
-	13	TRBV4-1	TRBJ2-1	-	TGCGCCAGCAGCCAAGATGGCCACAATGAGCAGTTCTTC	CASSQDGHNEQFF
-	14	TRBV5-6	TRBJ1-2	TRBD1	TGTGCCAGCAGCGACCGGGACAGGGACTATGGCTACACCTTC	CASSDRDRDYGYTF
few	13	TRBV10-2	TRBJ1-2	TRBD1	TGCGCCAGCAGTGCAGGGGGAAGTAGTGGCTACACCTTC	CASSAGGSSGYTF
-	15	TRBV6-5	TRBJ1-2	-	TGTGCCAGCAGACCACCGGGGGGAGTCCTCTATGGCTACACCTTC	CASRPPGGVLYGYTF
-	11	TRBV2	TRBJ1-2	-	TGTGCCAGCAGTTTTAGCTATGGCTACACCTTC	CASSFSYGYTF
-	14	TRBV6-5	TRBJ1-5	TRBD1	TGTGCCAGCAGTTACCGGACAGGAAATCAGCCCCAGCATTTT	CASSYRTGNQPQHF
few	16	TRBV25-1	TRBJ1-4	-	TGTGCCAGCAGTGATGTTCGGACAACAACTAATGAAAAACTGTTTTTT	CASSDVRTTTNEKLFF
-	13	TRBV19	TRBJ1-1	TRBD1	TGTGCCAGTAGTAGGACAGGGGTCACTGAAGCTTTCTTT	CASSRTGVTEAFF
few	14	TRBV4-2	TRBJ1-1	TRBD1	TGTGCCAGCAGCCAAGGGACAGGGGGCAGGAGGGCTTTCTTT	CASSQGTGGRRAFF
-	16	TRBV11-2	TRBJ1-1	-	TGTGCCAGCAGACCCGGACAGTCCATAGGGAACACTGAAGCTTTCTTT	CASRPGQSIGNTEAFF
-	14	TRBV11-3	TRBJ1-1	-	TGTGCCAGCAGCTTTAACAGGGCGAACACTGAAGCTTTCTTT	CASSFNRANTEAFF
-	15	TRBV2	TRBJ1-1	-	TGTGCCAGCAGTGAATTCCAGTATATGAACACTGAAGCTTTCTTT	CASSEFQYMNTEAFF
-	16	TRBV6-1	TRBJ1-2	TRBD1	TGTGCCAGCAGTGAAGGCACAGGGGAATATGGCTATGGCTACACCTTC	CASSEGTGEYGYGYTF